The 30 T cell receptor beta chains given below trace back to one sample, sequenced in a study of PD-1 blockade in mismatch repair-deficient tumors (dated by TCRdb to the late 2010s). To prepare the library, the immunoSEQ multiplex PCR assay was applied. Sourced from immuneACCESS, this table was stored by TCRdb with only in-frame sequences that have V and J called. A share of the clones is absent; for the studies checked, an unresolved V gene accounts for under half, and the remainder has no known explanation. This sample lists tens of thousands of clones; roughly 86% were detected once. The ten top clones hold 15% to 20% of the sample. The sample was peripheral blood, taken 2 weeks after starting pembrolizumab. The origin of the receptors is an adult with mismatch repair-deficient cancer.

The CDR3 protein is CASSEQTGRETQYF. CDR3 nucleotide sequence: TGTGCCAGCAGTGAACAGACAGGGAGAGAGACCCAGTACTTC. The chain uses TRBV25-1 and TRBJ2-5; 7 positions match TRBD1. Trimming took 2 bases from V and 4 from J; bases not matched to a gene: 4. This CDR3 has 14 residues. Germline loops: CDR1 MGHDK, CDR2 SYGVNS.

The J gene is TRBJ2-7, the V gene TRBV27; 9 bases match TRBD2. Germline assignment: CDR1 MNHEY and CDR2 SMNVEV (reference sequence). The V and J ends lost 6 bases and 2 bases, in that order; junction bases with no gene match: 11. The CDR3 extends over 16 amino acids. CDR3 coding DNA: TGTGCCAGCAGAGCTGTCGGACTAGCGCCAACCTACGAGCAGTACTTC. This gives the protein CASRAVGLAPTYEQYF.

This clone appeared a few times. CDR3 coding DNA: TGTGCCAGCAGCCCCCATGCGGAAGTCAGAGATGAGCAGTTCTTC. The encoded protein is CASSPHAEVRDEQFF. This sequence joins TRBV7-8 and TRBJ2-1; unclear D gene. The CDR3 is made up of 15 amino acids. Per germline, CDR1 SGHVS and CDR2 FQNEAQ. With 5 bases removed from V and 8 bases from J, the gap between germline ends came to 19 bases.

The chain has TRBV27 and TRBJ2-7; D ambiguous. V gave up 5 bases and J gave up 3 bases, with 14 bases separating them. In germline, CDR1 is MNHEY, CDR2 SMNVEV (reference sequence). CDR3 length: 14 residues. This CDR3 reads CASSPIPLYYEQYF. For the CDR3, the DNA is TGTGCCAGCAGTCCCATCCCACTCTACTACGAGCAGTACTTC.

The chain links TRBV5-4 to TRBJ2-3; D not resolved. Trimming stripped 6 bases from V and 1 base from J, with 9 bases between. Germline V CDR1 and CDR2: SGHNT, YYREEE (reference sequence). The CDR3 is 13 amino acids. This chain's CDR3 is CASILQGTDTQYF. DNA for the CDR3: TGTGCCAGCATTCTCCAGGGCACAGATACGCAGTATTTT.

This chain joins TRBV7-3 and TRBJ2-7; the match to TRBD1 covers 10 bases. Germline V gene sequence: CDR1 SGHTA, CDR2 FQGTGA. The CDR3 consists of 17 residues. Trimming at V came to 5 bases and at J to 4 bases, leaving 14 bases not matched to a gene. CDR3 nucleotides: TGTGCCAGCAGCCCCCGGGGGAGGGGACAGGGGTTTTACGAGCAGTACTTC. Translating it yields CASSPRGRGQGFYEQYF.

This clone showed up just once. The chain uses TRBV4-1 and TRBJ2-7; 8 bases are a match to TRBD1. The V gene end was trimmed by 0 bases and the J gene end by 4 bases; junction bases not matched to a gene: 5. The germline V gene has CDR1 MGHRA and CDR2 YSYEKL. The CDR3 has 15 amino acids. The CDR3 region has the DNA TGCGCCAGCAGCCAAGAAGGACAGGGTTTTTACGAGCAGTACTTC. It encodes CASSQEGQGFYEQYF.

This rearrangement joins TRBV11-1 to TRBJ1-1; D unresolved. Trimming stripped 4 bases from V and 4 bases from J, with 16 bases between. The CDR3 is 15 residues long. Germline V CDR1 and CDR2: SGHAT, FQDESV (reference sequence). For the CDR3, the DNA is TGTGCCAGCAGCTCCCGCCGTGGGCAGCGCACTGAAGCTTTCTTT. Protein: CASSSRRGQRTEAFF.

This clone was seen a single time. The chain couples TRBV13 to TRBJ2-7, with D maybe TRBD2 (5 bases). The germline V gene has CDR1 PRHDT and CDR2 FYEKMQ (reference sequence). The V end was cut by 8 bases, the J end by 5 bases, with 10 bases between. The CDR3 consists of 11 residues. The CDR3 DNA reads as TGTGCCAGCGGGAGTATTCACGAGCAGTACTTC. It is translated as CASGSIHEQYF. Full variable domain (outside the CDR3, taken from reference TRBV13 and TRBJ2-7): AAGVIQSPRHLIKEKRETATLKCYPIPRHDTVYWYQQGPGQDPQFLISFYEKMQSDKGSIPDRFSAQQFSDYHSELNMSSLELGDSALYFCASGSIHEQYFGPGTRLTVT.

The sample holds one count of this clone. The CDR3 DNA reads TGCGCCAGCAGCCAAGCTTATGGAGGGGCCGGGGAGCTGTTTTTT. This gives the protein CASSQAYGGAGELFF. The rearrangement links TRBV4-1 to TRBJ2-2; D is possibly TRBD2 (6 bases). Trimming cost V 1 base and J 6 bases, with 12 bases left between them. Germline V gene lookup returns CDR1 MGHRA and CDR2 YSYEKL. This CDR3 comprises 15 residues.

The chain combines TRBV5-5 with TRBJ1-6; D unclear. Trimming stripped 2 bases from V and 8 bases from J, with 14 bases between. Germline CDR1 reads SGHKS; CDR2 reads YYEKEE (reference sequence). The CDR3 is 15 amino acids. CDR3 sequence: CASSFSGHQDSPLHF. CDR3 DNA sequence: TGTGCCAGCAGCTTTAGCGGCCACCAGGATTCACCCCTCCACTTT.

The chain employs TRBV7-6 and TRBJ2-2, with 9 positions matching TRBD2. Trimming removed 0 bases from V and 6 bases from J; junction bases left unmatched: 8. The CDR3 totals 17 residues. Germline V lookup: CDR1 SGHVS, CDR2 FNYEAQ. DNA of the CDR3: TGTGCCAGCAGCTTAGCCGGCGCTAGCGGGAAGCCCGGGGAGCTGTTTTTT. Its translation is CASSLAGASGKPGELFF.

V usage is TRBV4-2 and J usage is TRBJ2-7, with D perhaps matching TRBD1 (5 bases). Deletions cut 2 bases from V and 2 bases from J, with 13 bases between. The CDR3 runs 15 residues. CDR1 is LGHNA and CDR2 is YNFKEQ in the germline V gene. The CDR3 is CASSQIDSSAYEQYF. CDR3 nucleotides: TGTGCCAGCAGCCAAATAGACAGTTCCGCCTACGAGCAGTACTTC.

This chain links TRBV6-5 with TRBJ2-7; 7 nucleotides agree with TRBD1. The CDR3 runs to 13 residues. V was pared by 5 bases and J by 3 bases, with 4 bases of the junction left unmatched. CDR1 is MNHEY and CDR2 is SVGAGI in the germline V gene. The CDR3 DNA follows: TGTGCCAGCAGTCAAAGACAGGGCTACGAGCAGTACTTC. Translating gives CASSQRQGYEQYF.

The chain joins TRBV6-1 to TRBJ2-3; 7 bases fit TRBD1. The length of the CDR3 is 15 residues. V lost 1 base to trimming and J lost 1 base; unmatched junction nucleotides: 2. Germline CDR1 is MNHNS and CDR2 is SASEGT. The CDR3 sequence is CASSEETGGTDTQYF. The CDR3 DNA sequence: TGTGCCAGCAGTGAAGAAACAGGGGGCACAGATACGCAGTATTTT.

The gene calls are TRBV27 and TRBJ2-1, with TRBD2 matching over 8 bases. Germline-derived CDR1 and CDR2 are MNHEY and SMNVEV (reference sequence). With 6 bases clipped from V and 4 bases from J, the junction kept 8 bases outside the gene matches. This CDR3 contains 15 residues. The DNA for the CDR3 is TGTGCCAGCAGCAAAACTAGCGGACCTTACAATGAGCAGTTCTTC. It codes for CASSKTSGPYNEQFF.

V usage is TRBV19 and J usage is TRBJ1-2; no definite D call. The CDR3 covers 15 residues. Trimming left V 0 bases short and J 6 bases short, with 14 bases between. CDR1 is LNHDA, CDR2 SQIVND, per germline (reference sequence). The CDR3 DNA is TGTGCCAGTAGTATAGAGGGCAGGAGGGTCCATGGCTACACCTTC. Protein sequence: CASSIEGRRVHGYTF.

This clone is deemed medium-sized (0.01 to 0.1%). The chain has TRBV6-6 and TRBJ2-7; D is unclear. Germline V gene data show CDR1 as MNHNY and CDR2 as SVGAGI (reference sequence). The CDR3 sequence is 11 residues long. V lost 6 bases to trimming and J lost 2 bases, with 5 bases between them. CDR3 coding DNA: TGTGCCAGCAGGGAAGCCTACGAGCAGTACTTC. The encoded protein is CASREAYEQYF.

The J gene is TRBJ1-1, the V gene TRBV19; D is perhaps TRBD1 (6 bases). The V end lost 6 bases, the J end lost 6 bases, and 11 bases lay between the germline ends. CDR1 and CDR2 from the germline V gene are LNHDA and SQIVND (reference sequence). The CDR3 runs 12 residues. The CDR3 is CASSHRVAEAFF. The CDR3 region has the DNA TGTGCCAGTAGCCACAGGGTCGCTGAAGCTTTCTTT.

This clone is judged large. The CDR3 protein is CASSLSQTTYNEQFF. In DNA form, the CDR3 reads TGTGCCAGCAGTTTATCCCAGACAACCTACAATGAGCAGTTCTTC. The chain recombines TRBV27 with TRBJ2-1; D call uncertain. Trimming cost V 0 bases and J 2 bases, with 8 bases left between them. The CDR3 is made up of 15 amino acids. Per germline, CDR1 MNHEY and CDR2 SMNVEV (reference sequence).

The J gene is TRBJ2-5, the V gene TRBV29-1; D remains ambiguous. V was shortened by 2 bases and J by 5 bases, with 6 bases between the two germline ends. CDR1 and CDR2 from the germline V gene are SQVTM and ANQGSEA. The length of the CDR3 is 11 residues. In nucleotides, the CDR3 is TGCAGCGTTGAAAGGGTTGAGACCCAGTACTTC. Translating gives CSVERVETQYF. Supplemented by reference TRBV29-1 and TRBJ2-5, the full variable domain reads SAVISQKPSRDICQRGTSLTIQCQVDSQVTMMFWYRQQPGQSLTLIATANQGSEATYESGFVIDKFPISRPNLTFSTLTVSNMSPEDSSIYLCSVERVETQYFGPGTRLLVL.

V usage is TRBV7-9 and J usage is TRBJ2-1; D tentatively reads TRBD1 or TRBD2 (5 bases each). Trimming removed 2 bases from V and 7 bases from J, with 9 bases in between. This CDR3 is built from 13 residues. Germline assignment: CDR1 SEHNR and CDR2 FQNEAQ (reference sequence). The CDR3 region is CASSLFGGNEQFF. The CDR3 nucleotides read TGTGCCAGCAGCTTATTTGGGGGAAATGAGCAGTTCTTC.

This clone was seen only once. This rearrangement joins TRBV5-1 to TRBJ2-1; 9 positions match TRBD2. With 0 bases clipped from V and 4 bases from J, the junction kept 2 bases outside the gene matches. CDR3 length: 15 residues. The germline CDR1 and CDR2 sequences are SGHRS and YFSETQ. This chain's CDR3 is CASSLAGLAYNEQFF. CDR3 in DNA: TGCGCCAGCAGCTTGGCGGGACTAGCATACAATGAGCAGTTCTTC.

This clone was found once. The genes are TRBV6-1 and TRBJ2-3; a possible D gene is TRBD1 (5 bases). V gave up 4 bases and J gave up 0 bases, with 11 bases separating them. Looked up from germline, CDR1 is MNHNS and CDR2 is SASEGT. The CDR3 consists of 15 residues. In nucleotides, the CDR3 is TGTGCCAGCAGTGGACACCAGGGAAGCACAGATACGCAGTATTTT. Amino acid sequence: CASSGHQGSTDTQYF.

The rearrangement uses TRBV27 and TRBJ1-1; unclear D gene. Trimming removed 5 bases from V and 0 bases from J, with 7 bases in between. The germline gives CDR1 MNHEY, CDR2 SMNVEV (reference sequence). CDR3 length equals 13 residues. CDR3: CASSPRLNTEAFF. CDR3 nucleotide sequence: TGTGCCAGCAGTCCTCGCTTGAACACTGAAGCTTTCTTT.

The gene calls are TRBV2 and TRBJ2-6; no clear D gene. The V and J ends lost 7 bases and 3 bases respectively, with 13 bases between them. This CDR3 is 15 amino acids long. In germline, CDR1 is SNHLY, CDR2 FYNNEI. The chain's CDR3 is CASNLGFGGANVLTF. The CDR3 region has the DNA TGTGCCAGCAACCTCGGGTTCGGTGGGGCCAACGTCCTGACTTTC.

The rearrangement joins TRBV19 to TRBJ2-5; 10 bases match TRBD2. V lost 5 bases to trimming and J lost 0 bases; unmatched junction nucleotides: 6. The germline V gene has CDR1 LNHDA and CDR2 SQIVND (reference sequence). There are 16 residues in the CDR3. The CDR3 spells CASSYSSGSYQETQYF. The CDR3 nucleotides read TGTGCCAGTAGTTACTCTAGCGGGAGTTACCAAGAGACCCAGTACTTC.

The genes are TRBV27 and TRBJ2-3, with a weak D call TRBD1 (5 bases). CDR1 and CDR2 from the germline V gene are MNHEY and SMNVEV (reference sequence). Trimming stripped 6 bases from V and 8 bases from J, with 9 bases between. The CDR3 loop spans 11 amino acids. This chain's CDR3 is CASRWGGTQYF. The CDR3 DNA is TGTGCCAGCAGATGGGGCGGTACGCAGTATTTT.

The chain uses TRBV7-9 and TRBJ1-1; D is ambiguous. V lost 2 bases and J lost 4, with 11 bases in between. The CDR3 runs 14 residues. Germline assignment: CDR1 SEHNR and CDR2 FQNEAQ (reference sequence). CDR3 nucleotides: TGTGCCAGCAGCTTATTTGGAGGTGGCACTGAAGCTTTCTTT. Translating gives CASSLFGGGTEAFF.

This chain uses TRBV6-5 with TRBJ2-1; TRBD2 agrees at 9 bases. The length of the CDR3 is 14 residues. Looked up from germline, CDR1 is MNHEY and CDR2 is SVGAGI. The junction had 5 bases not matched to a gene; V was cut back by 8 bases and J by 3 bases. This CDR3 is CASGLSGSYNEQFF. The CDR3 coding sequence is TGTGCCAGCGGTCTTAGCGGGAGCTACAATGAGCAGTTCTTC.